The clone carrying this T cell receptor beta chain appeared a single time. Trimming at V came to 2 bases and at J to 3 bases, leaving 9 bases not matched to a gene. Germline V gene sequence: CDR1 GTSNPN, CDR2 SVGIG (reference sequence). The CDR3 spans 15 residues. Libraries were prepared by immunoSEQ multiplex PCR; TCRdb keeps only in-frame clonotypes and omits some of them. The sample yields some 300,000 clones, 86% seen once. This sample is drawn from a study of blood T cell repertoires in COVID-19. This sequence was found in a woman aged 70-85 years with COVID-19, enrolled during active disease. The chain couples TRBV30 to TRBJ2-7; 8 bases line up with TRBD1. Material: peripheral blood. The CDR3 coding sequence is TGTGCCTGGAGTCGGGGCAGGGGGCCTTTCTACGAGCAGTACTTC. This translates into CAWSRGRGPFYEQYF. Looking up the rest from reference TRBV30 and TRBJ2-7 gives the full variable domain: SQTIHQWPATLVQPVGSPLSLECTVEGTSNPNLYWYRQAAGRGLQLLFYSVGIGQISSEVPQNLSASRPQDRQFILSSKKLLLSDSGFYLCAWSRGRGPFYEQYFGPGTRLTVT.